This T cell receptor beta chain is drawn from a study of control samples from healthy donors and cancer patients. Germline CDR1 is MDHEN and CDR2 is SYDVKM. Trimming stripped 7 bases from V and 0 bases from J, with 12 bases between. CDR3 length: 15 residues. Only in-frame clones appear in the TCRdb table, and some are missing; sequencing was by immunoSEQ multiplex PCR. The sample lists under 450,000 clones, 80% to 95% occurring once. V and J are TRBV28 and TRBJ1-4; no firm D call. Sequenced input: PBMCs. The sequence derives from a man between 35 and 55 years old with head and neck cancer. The DNA for the CDR3 is TGTGCCAGCATCGACACCGGTGCAACTAATGAAAAACTGTTTTTT. Protein: CASIDTGATNEKLFF.